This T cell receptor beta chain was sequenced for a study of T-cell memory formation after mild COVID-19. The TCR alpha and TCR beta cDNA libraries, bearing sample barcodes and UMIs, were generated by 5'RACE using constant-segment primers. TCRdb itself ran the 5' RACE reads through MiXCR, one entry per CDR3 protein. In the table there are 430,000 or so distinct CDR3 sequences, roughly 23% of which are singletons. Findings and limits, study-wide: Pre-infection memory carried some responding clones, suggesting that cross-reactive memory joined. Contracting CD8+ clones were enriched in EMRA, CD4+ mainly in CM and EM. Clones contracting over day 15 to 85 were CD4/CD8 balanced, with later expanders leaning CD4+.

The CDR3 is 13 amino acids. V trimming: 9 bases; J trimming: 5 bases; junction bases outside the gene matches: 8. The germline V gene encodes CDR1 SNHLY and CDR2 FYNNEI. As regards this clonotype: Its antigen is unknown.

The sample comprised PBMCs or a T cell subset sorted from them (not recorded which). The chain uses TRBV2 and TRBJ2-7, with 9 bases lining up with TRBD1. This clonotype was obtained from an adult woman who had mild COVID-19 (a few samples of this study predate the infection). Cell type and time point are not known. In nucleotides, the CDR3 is TGTGCCAGTTGTAGGGACAGGGACCACGAGCAGTACTTC. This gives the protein CASCRDRDHEQYF.